This TCR beta chain was profiled in a study of T cells in localized non-small cell lung cancer. This CDR3 comprises 13 residues. Germline CDR1 is MNHNY and CDR2 is SVGAGI (reference sequence). Trimming cost V 8 bases and J 0 bases, with 9 bases left between them. The assay was immunoSEQ multiplex PCR, and TCRdb's table has in-frame clones only and misses some. The table lists tens of thousands of clones, about 89% of them singletons. Overall study results and limits: There was an association of higher blood T cell density with longer overall survival. A median 57 of the top 100 tumor clones appeared in adjacent lung.

This clone has only one observation. What it binds is unknown. This chain connects TRBV6-6 to TRBJ2-3, with D possibly called TRBD1 or TRBD2 (5 bases each). This receptor was taken from a man aged 35 to 69 with stage I lung adenocarcinoma. This material consisted of peripheral blood, taken before any cancer treatment. CDR3 residues: CASFRDSTDTQYF. CDR3 in DNA: TGTGCCAGCTTTCGGGACAGCACAGATACGCAGTATTTT.